Listed here are 27 T cell receptor beta chains from one sample, sequenced in a study of shared clonotypes between healthy human individuals. TCRdb keeps only in-frame clones here, not all; method: immunoSEQ multiplex PCR. The sample carries about 2.5 million clones, around 93% recorded once. The sequencing sample was made of naive CD4+ T cells from PBMCs. Subset reported: CD45RA+ positively selected. These receptors all come from a man between 18 and 35 years old in good health. Some clones in this sample may be carry-over from other donors' samples.

With regard to this clone: Other DNA sequences in the sample encode the same CDR3. The genes are TRBV28 and TRBJ1-2; D uncertain. The germline V gene encodes CDR1 MDHEN and CDR2 SYDVKM. This CDR3 contains 12 residues. V lost 6 bases and J 2 bases, leaving 7 bases between the germline ends. The CDR3 region is CASSLPNYGYTF. DNA of the CDR3: TGTGCCAGCAGCCTTCCGAACTATGGCTACACCTTC.

CDR3 region: CASRRAGPPNEQFF. The CDR3 DNA sequence: TGTGCCAGCAGAAGGGCAGGCCCACCCAATGAGCAGTTCTTC. This chain joins TRBV6-6 and TRBJ2-1; D is unresolved. The CDR3 sequence is 14 residues long. Germline V gene data show CDR1 as MNHNY and CDR2 as SVGAGI (reference sequence). V gave up 6 bases and J gave up 6 bases, with 15 bases separating them.

The chain is built from TRBV6-4 and TRBJ2-7; TRBD2 matches at 7 bases. The CDR3 has 15 residues. Trimming removed 3 bases from V and 3 bases from J; junction bases left unmatched: 8. Germline CDR1 and CDR2: MRHNA and SNTAGT. The CDR3 nucleotides read TGTGCCAGCAGTGAGGGAGGGACTACCCTCTACGAGCAGTACTTC. The encoded protein is CASSEGGTTLYEQYF.

The sample holds one count of this clone. Other DNA sequences in this sample translate to the same CDR3. V is TRBV2 and J is TRBJ2-7; possible D gene TRBD1, 5 bases. Germline CDR1 and CDR2: SNHLY and FYNNEI. The V gene lost 6 bases and the J gene lost 5 bases, with 11 bases spanning the gap. The CDR3 is 12 residues long. The CDR3 loop reads CASRLDRDEQYF. The CDR3 nucleotides are TGTGCCAGCAGGCTCGACAGAGACGAGCAGTACTTC.

V and J are TRBV6-5 and TRBJ2-7; 9 bases are shared with TRBD1. CDR3 length: 14 amino acids. The V segment lost 6 bases and the J segment 2 bases; nucleotides outside the gene matches: 5. The germline V gene has CDR1 MNHEY and CDR2 SVGAGI. This chain's CDR3 is CASRAGTGTYEQYF. The CDR3 nucleotides read TGTGCCAGCAGGGCCGGGACAGGGACCTACGAGCAGTACTTC.

The chain links TRBV19 to TRBJ2-1, with TRBD2 matching over 11 bases. This CDR3 comprises 16 residues. After removal of 5 bases from V and 7 bases from J, the junction contained 10 bases not matched to a gene. Germline V gene sequence: CDR1 LNHDA, CDR2 SQIVND (reference sequence). For the CDR3, the DNA is TGTGCCAGTAGTGCCCTAGCGGGAGGTCTTATGAATGAGCAGTTCTTC. Its translation is CASSALAGGLMNEQFF.

The chain is built from TRBV7-3 and TRBJ2-5; weak D call: TRBD1 (5 bases). The CDR3 spans 15 residues. The germline CDR1 and CDR2 sequences are SGHTA and FQGTGA. Deletions cut 5 bases from V and 2 bases from J, with 15 bases between. CDR3 sequence: CASSLGPGQQETQYF. The CDR3 DNA reads TGTGCCAGCAGCCTCGGTCCAGGGCAACAAGAGACCCAGTACTTC.

The chain has TRBV18 and TRBJ1-5, with D unclear. The CDR3 spans 13 residues. V was trimmed by 6 bases and J by 5 bases, leaving 11 bases between them. CDR1 KGHSH and CDR2 LQKENI come from the germline V gene. CDR3 in DNA: TGTGCCAGCTCCGCCCTCGTGGATCAGCCCCAGCATTTT. Translation: CASSALVDQPQHF.

The J gene is TRBJ2-5, the V gene TRBV10-3; the D is unclear. CDR3 size: 11 residues. Germline values: CDR1 ENHRY, CDR2 SYGVKD. V lost 1 base, J lost 5 bases, and 2 bases lay in between. The CDR3 spells CAISEFETQYF. The DNA for the CDR3 is TGTGCCATCAGTGAGTTCGAGACCCAGTACTTC.

The gene calls are TRBV5-3 and TRBJ2-6; no reliable D call. TRBV5-3 is an ORF; its function is uncertain. The CDR3 length is 16 residues. V shed 7 bases and J shed 5 bases, with 19 bases lying between them. CDR3 nucleotide sequence: TGTGCCAGAGACGCCATAGTACAAAGTCGGGCCAACGTCCTGACTTTC. Translating gives CARDAIVQSRANVLTF.

The chain carries TRBV5-1 and TRBJ2-1, with D perhaps matching TRBD1 (7 bases). CDR1 is SGHRS, CDR2 YFSETQ, per germline. This CDR3 has 13 residues. Trimming took off 5 bases at V and 11 bases at J, with 17 bases between the two ends. The CDR3 sequence is CASRTQGEAKQFF. The CDR3 bases are TGCGCCAGCAGAACCCAGGGGGAGGCGAAGCAGTTCTTC.

This clone appeared a single time. The chain employs TRBV28 and TRBJ2-5; D gene ambiguous. Germline-derived CDR1 and CDR2 are MDHEN and SYDVKM. The CDR3 sequence is 10 residues long. The ends were cut back, 8 bases at V and 6 bases at J, with 7 bases in the middle. Here the CDR3 DNA reads TGTGCCAGCCGCGAAAAGACCCAGTACTTC. Translated, it gives CASREKTQYF.

The V and J genes are TRBV5-1 and TRBJ1-1; D is undetermined. Germline CDR1 reads SGHRS; CDR2 reads YFSETQ. V was trimmed by 0 bases and J by 3 bases, leaving 12 bases between them. This CDR3 has 15 amino acids. The CDR3 spells CASSLGPSSDTEAFF. In DNA form, the CDR3 reads TGCGCCAGCAGCTTGGGTCCATCCTCGGACACTGAAGCTTTCTTT.

This chain links TRBV7-7 with TRBJ2-1; 11 bases align to TRBD2. The V gene's germline CDR1 is SSHAT and CDR2 FNYEAQ (reference sequence). J was trimmed by 3 bases and V by 5 bases; bases with no gene match: 3. There are 15 residues in the CDR3. The CDR3 sequence is CASSPGLAVYNEQFF. CDR3 nucleotide sequence: TGTGCCAGCAGCCCGGGACTAGCGGTCTACAATGAGCAGTTCTTC.

The V and J genes are TRBV6-4 and TRBJ2-1, with TRBD2 matching 10 bases. Germline CDR1 is MRHNA and CDR2 is SNTAGT. V trimming: 3 bases; J trimming: 9 bases; junction bases outside the gene matches: 14. The CDR3 covers 17 residues. CDR3 sequence (DNA): TGTGCCAGCAGTGATGGATTGGGGCTAGCGGGGGATGTTGAGCAGTTCTTC. Its protein product is CASSDGLGLAGDVEQFF.

The CDR3 DNA follows: TGTGCCAGCAGTTTGAACCGGGTACCTCAGCCCCAGCATTTT. It is translated as CASSLNRVPQPQHF. V gene TRBV28 combines with J gene TRBJ1-5; D unresolved. Germline-derived CDR1 and CDR2 are MDHEN and SYDVKM. Trimming left V 3 bases short and J 6 bases short, with 12 bases between. This CDR3 is 14 amino acids long.

This sequence joins TRBV7-9 and TRBJ1-2; maybe TRBD1 (5 bases). The germline gives CDR1 SEHNR, CDR2 FQNEAQ (reference sequence). V was shortened by 3 bases and J by 8 bases, with 13 bases between the two germline ends. The CDR3 length is 13 residues. CDR3 bases: TGTGCCAGCAGCTTTCTGTCAGGGACCGGCTACACCTTC. This encodes CASSFLSGTGYTF.

The chain carries TRBV4-1 and TRBJ1-1; weak D call: TRBD1 (6 bases). Germline CDR1 MGHRA, CDR2 YSYEKL. The V and J ends lost 2 bases and 13 bases respectively, with 17 bases between them. The CDR3 consists of 13 residues. CDR3 protein: CASSQWGGPRGFF. The CDR3 DNA reads as TGCGCCAGCAGCCAATGGGGGGGCCCCAGGGGTTTCTTT.

The rearrangement links TRBV7-9 to TRBJ1-2; 8 bases agree with TRBD1. Losses at the gene ends were 5 bases for V and 3 bases for J; bases not matched to a gene: 5. Per the germline V gene, CDR1 is SEHNR and CDR2 is FQNEAQ (reference sequence). The CDR3 consists of 14 residues. CDR3 protein: CASSATGAHYGYTF. The CDR3 DNA sequence: TGTGCCAGCAGCGCGACAGGGGCTCACTATGGCTACACCTTC. Combining the CDR3 with reference TRBV7-9 and TRBJ1-2 gives the whole variable domain DTGVSQNPRHKITKRGQNVTFRCDPISEHNRLYWYRQTLGQGPEFLTYFQNEAQLEKSRLLSDRFSAERPKGSFSTLEIQRTEQGDSAMYLCASSATGAHYGYTFGSGTRLTVV.

The rearrangement uses TRBV4-1 and TRBJ2-7; D is undetermined. CDR3 length equals 14 residues. Germline V gives CDR1 MGHRA, CDR2 YSYEKL. Trimming left V 1 base short and J 4 bases short, with 11 bases between. The CDR3 DNA sequence: TGCGCCAGCAGCCAAGGATACAGTCCGTACGAGCAGTACTTC. Protein sequence: CASSQGYSPYEQYF.

The rearrangement joins TRBV9 to TRBJ2-1; the match to TRBD2 covers 10 bases. Germline V gives CDR1 SGDLS, CDR2 YYNGEE. V trimming: 1 base; J trimming: 4 bases; junction bases outside the gene matches: 5. The CDR3 has 16 amino acids. CDR3 in amino acids: CASSVLRTSGYNEQFF. DNA for the CDR3: TGTGCCAGCAGCGTATTACGGACTAGCGGTTACAATGAGCAGTTCTTC. Combining the CDR3 with reference TRBV9 and TRBJ2-1 gives the whole variable domain DSGVTQTPKHLITATGQRVTLRCSPRSGDLSVYWYQQSLDQGLQFLIQYYNGEERAKGNILERFSAQQFPDLHSELNLSSLELGDSALYFCASSVLRTSGYNEQFFGPGTRLTVL.

The rearrangement joins TRBV6-6 to TRBJ1-1; D possibly corresponds to TRBD1 (6 bases). The CDR3 has 14 amino acids. CDR1 is MNHNY, CDR2 SVGAGI, per germline (reference sequence). The germline V and J ends were trimmed by 2 bases and 3 bases, with 10 bases remaining between them. The CDR3 loop is CASSYPTGYTEAFF. CDR3 nucleotides: TGTGCCAGCAGTTACCCCACAGGGTACACTGAAGCTTTCTTT.

The CDR3 spells CASSPAAGLHYGYTF. The CDR3 region has the DNA TGTGCCAGCTCCCCCGCGGCGGGGCTTCACTATGGCTACACCTTC. The rearrangement uses TRBV18 and TRBJ1-2; the D gene is possibly TRBD1 (5 bases). Trimming cost V 6 bases and J 3 bases, with 17 bases left between them. Germline loops: CDR1 KGHSH, CDR2 LQKENI. The CDR3 covers 15 residues.

Worth noting for this clone: Other DNA sequences within the sample encode an identical CDR3. The chain uses TRBV5-4 and TRBJ2-7; the D call may be TRBD1 or TRBD2 (5 bases each). Trimming cost V 0 bases and J 2 bases, with 9 bases left between them. CDR3 length equals 14 residues. Germline V gives CDR1 SGHNT, CDR2 YYREEE (reference sequence). The CDR3 coding sequence is TGTGCCAGCAGCTTGGATGGGGGAGCCTACGAGCAGTACTTC. Translating gives CASSLDGGAYEQYF. Variable domain in full (rest from reference TRBV5-4 and TRBJ2-7): ETGVTQSPTHLIKTRGQQVTLRCSSQSGHNTVSWYQQALGQGPQFIFQYYREEENGRGNFPPRFSGLQFPNYSSELNVNALELDDSALYLCASSLDGGAYEQYFGPGTRLTVT.

Concerning this clone itself: This sample includes further DNA sequences coding for the same CDR3. This chain links TRBV11-3 with TRBJ2-2; no clear D. Germline values: CDR1 SGHNT, CDR2 YENEEA. The CDR3 is 14 residues long. Trimming shortened V by 0 bases and J by 3 bases, and 5 bases separated the two germline ends. CDR3 sequence: CASSLDRDTGELFF. The CDR3 DNA follows: TGTGCCAGCAGCTTAGATCGGGACACCGGGGAGCTGTTTTTT.

The gene calls are TRBV27 and TRBJ2-5; TRBD1 matches at 7 bases. The CDR3 is 14 amino acids. Germline CDR1 is MNHEY and CDR2 is SMNVEV (reference sequence). The V and J ends lost 5 bases and 4 bases, in that order; junction bases with no gene match: 7. Written as DNA, the CDR3 is TGTGCCAGCAGTCTAAAGACAGGGTCAGAGACCCAGTACTTC. This codes for CASSLKTGSETQYF.

V and J are TRBV6-1 and TRBJ2-2, with a weak D call TRBD2 (5 bases). This CDR3 region has 13 residues. CDR1 and CDR2 from the germline V gene are MNHNS and SASEGT. Trimming pared 8 bases from V and 3 bases from J, leaving 10 bases between. CDR3 DNA sequence: TGTGCCAGCCACGGACTTTACACCGGGGAGCTGTTTTTT. This sequence encodes CASHGLYTGELFF.